The TCR beta chain under discussion was sequenced for a study of T cell repertoires in cytomegalovirus infection. As for the study in general: CMV infection and matching HLA type were both indicated by public TCR beta signatures.

Each CDR3 protein gets one entry after TCRdb re-called the reads with MiXCR. This sample has just under 550,000 distinct CDR3 sequences, with roughly 29% found just once. The CDR3 covers 14 residues. CDR1 is MDHEN, CDR2 SYDVKM, per germline. Trimming removed 5 bases from V and 7 bases from J; junction bases left unmatched: 8. Sequenced: PBMCs. This sequence originates from a human donor in good health (CMV status not recorded). Some clones in this sample may be carry-over from other donors' samples. The chain combines TRBV28 with TRBJ1-2; 9 bases align to TRBD1. CDR3: CASSTDLGQGGYTF. Here the CDR3 DNA reads TGTGCCAGCAGTACCGATTTGGGACAGGGTGGCTACACCTTC.